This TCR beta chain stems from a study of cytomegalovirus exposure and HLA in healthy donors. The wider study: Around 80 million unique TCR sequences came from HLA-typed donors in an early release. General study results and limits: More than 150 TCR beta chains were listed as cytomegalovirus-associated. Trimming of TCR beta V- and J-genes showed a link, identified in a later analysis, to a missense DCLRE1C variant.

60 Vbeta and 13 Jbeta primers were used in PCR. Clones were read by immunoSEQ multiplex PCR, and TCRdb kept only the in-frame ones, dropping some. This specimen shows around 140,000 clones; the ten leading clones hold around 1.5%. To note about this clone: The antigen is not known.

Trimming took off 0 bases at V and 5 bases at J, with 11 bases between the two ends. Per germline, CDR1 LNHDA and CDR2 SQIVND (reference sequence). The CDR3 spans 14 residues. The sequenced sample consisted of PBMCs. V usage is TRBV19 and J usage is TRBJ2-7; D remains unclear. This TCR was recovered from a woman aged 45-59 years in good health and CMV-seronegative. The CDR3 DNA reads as TGTGCCAGTAGTATAGATCCCGGTAGCAACGAGCAGTACTTC. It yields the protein CASSIDPGSNEQYF.